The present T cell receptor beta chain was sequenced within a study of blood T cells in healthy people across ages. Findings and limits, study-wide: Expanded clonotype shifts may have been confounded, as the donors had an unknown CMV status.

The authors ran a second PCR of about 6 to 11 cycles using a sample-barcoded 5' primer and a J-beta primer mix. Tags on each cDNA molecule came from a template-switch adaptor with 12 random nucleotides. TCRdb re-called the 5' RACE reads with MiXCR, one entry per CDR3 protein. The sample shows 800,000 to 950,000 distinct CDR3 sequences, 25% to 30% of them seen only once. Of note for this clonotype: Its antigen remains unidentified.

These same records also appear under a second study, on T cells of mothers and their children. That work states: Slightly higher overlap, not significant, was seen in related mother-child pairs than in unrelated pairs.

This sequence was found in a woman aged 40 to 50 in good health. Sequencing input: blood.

CDR3 nucleotides: TGTGCCAGCAGTTTTTTATCGAGGTGGGCAGGGCCCTACACTGAAGCTTTCTTT. This gives the protein CASSFLSRWAGPYTEAFF. This chain links TRBV12-3 or TRBV12-4 with TRBJ1-1; possible D gene TRBD1, 5 bases. CDR3 length equals 18 residues. The V end lost 3 bases, the J end lost 3 bases, and 23 bases lay between the germline ends.